What follows is one T cell receptor beta chain and its context. Antigen: not known. At one end the junction does not follow the germline gene, possibly because of a read error. This entry belongs to a study of CD8 T cell repertoires and HIV-1 epitope variants. At the level of the study: 1M T cells were kept uncultured as a baseline.

Here immunoSEQ multiplex PCR was the method, and the copy in TCRdb shows in-frame clones only, minus some. The sample has several thousand clones; 50% to 80% are singletons. CDR1 and CDR2 from the germline V gene are MNHEY and SMNVEV (reference sequence). The CDR3 has 15 residues. The chain carries TRBV27 and TRBJ2-2, with a tentative D call TRBD2 (6 bases). The TCR sequence derives from a male donor with HIV. Specimen: cultured CD8+ T cells derived from PBMCs. The CDR3 DNA reads TGTGCCGGCAGTGGCCTAGCGTCCGGCACCGGGGAGCTGTTTTTT. Translating gives CAGSGLASGTGELFF.